Detailed here is one TCR beta chain. Its specificity is not known. The record originates from a study of OX40 agonist ivuxolimab in advanced cancers. Study in general: Those enrolled were 82.7% male, with a mean age of roughly 62 years and ages from roughly 20 to 90. Earlier anti-PD-1, anti-PD-L1 or anti-CTLA-4 therapy was permitted; 30% to 50% had received some. Broader study findings: Fewer expanded clones were found on average in CD4+ than in CD8+ T cells. Blood T cells, both CD4+ and CD8+, expanded clonally by week 6 at 0.1 to 3.0 mg/kg.

Profiled with immunoSEQ multiplex PCR; TCRdb holds only in-frame clones, not every one. The table lists 65,000 to 85,000 clones, more than 85% of them singletons. CDR1 SGDLS and CDR2 YYNGEE come from the germline V gene. V was pared by 3 bases and J by 9 bases, with 16 bases between. The CDR3 has 14 residues. The clonotype was recovered from an adult with an advanced solid tumor such as melanoma, head and neck, liver or kidney cancer. The chain has TRBV9 and TRBJ2-1; no clear D. The sequencing here drew on CD4+ or CD8+ T cells sorted from blood, taken in a trial of the OX40 agonist ivuxolimab. The CDR3 loop reads CASSASDWSGEQFF. The DNA for the CDR3 is TGTGCCAGCAGCGCCTCAGACTGGTCAGGTGAGCAGTTCTTC.